These 24 T cell receptor beta chains were all obtained from the same sample, sequenced in a study of T-cell memory formation after mild COVID-19. TCRdb analysed the 5' RACE reads with MiXCR anew, one entry per CDR3 protein. Of around 300,000 distinct CDR3 sequences in the sample, 10% to 15% were seen once. Source material: PBMCs or a T cell subset sorted from them (not recorded which). These receptor sequences come from a man aged 18 to 30 who had mild COVID-19 (a few samples of this study predate the infection). Cell type and time point are not known.

This clonotype has just a few counts. This chain uses TRBV5-1 with TRBJ1-1, with 7 bases that match TRBD1. This CDR3 has 13 residues. The trim removed 4 bases at V and 9 bases at J, leaving 9 bases unmatched. Per the germline V gene, CDR1 is SGHRS and CDR2 is YFSETQ. CDR3 nucleotides: TGCGCCAGCAGCACGACGGACAGGACCCAAGCTTTCTTT. This sequence encodes CASSTTDRTQAFF.

This clonotype was detected many times. The rearrangement links TRBV4-1 to TRBJ1-5, with D possibly TRBD1 on 5 matching bases. The CDR3 is made up of 20 amino acids. The V gene's germline CDR1 is MGHRA and CDR2 YSYEKL. V was pared by 1 base and J by 3 bases, with 25 bases between. Written as DNA, the CDR3 is TGCGCCAGCAGCCAAGTTTGGCCCACGACGCGCTCCAGGGTCAATCAGCCCCAGCATTTT. Encoded protein: CASSQVWPTTRSRVNQPQHF.

V is TRBV7-3 and J is TRBJ2-2, with D possibly being TRBD2 (5 bases). V was clipped by 2 bases and J by 6 bases, with 10 bases between them. The CDR3 contains 14 residues. In germline, CDR1 is SGHTA, CDR2 FQGTGA. The CDR3 DNA reads TGTGCCAGCAGCTTACCGGGGAGAGCCGGGGAGCTGTTTTTT. This translates into CASSLPGRAGELFF.

The count of this clonotype is one. The V and J genes are TRBV13 and TRBJ2-7; TRBD2 matches at 16 bases. Trimming took 5 bases from V and 7 from J; bases not matched to a gene: 5. Germline assignment: CDR1 PRHDT and CDR2 FYEKMQ (reference sequence). This CDR3 is 15 amino acids long. CDR3 coding DNA: TGTGCCAGCAGCCAGGGACTAGCGGGGGGGAAGGAGCAGTACTTC. It specifies CASSQGLAGGKEQYF.

There are many counts of this clonotype. This chain links TRBV27 with TRBJ2-2; the match to TRBD1 covers 7 bases. The CDR3 covers 16 residues. Germline assignment: CDR1 MNHEY and CDR2 SMNVEV (reference sequence). The junction had 12 bases not matched to a gene; V was cut back by 6 bases and J by 5 bases. As DNA, the CDR3 is TGTGCCAGCAGCTTCACATCGGGACAGCCAACCGGGGAGCTGTTTTTT. This gives the protein CASSFTSGQPTGELFF.

This chain uses TRBV5-6 with TRBJ2-1, with 10 nucleotides matching TRBD1. Germline assignment: CDR1 SGHDT and CDR2 YYEEEE. J gave up 3 bases and V 4 bases, and 1 base lay outside the gene matches. This CDR3 is built from 14 residues. The CDR3 bases are TGTGCCAGCAGCCGGGACAGGGGCTACAATGAGCAGTTCTTC. Its translation is CASSRDRGYNEQFF.

This clonotype has just a few counts. The chain combines TRBV7-2 with TRBJ1-1; D remains ambiguous. The CDR3 is 13 amino acids. Deletions cut 2 bases from V and 4 bases from J, with 8 bases between. Germline CDR1 SGHTA, CDR2 FQGNSA. In DNA, the CDR3 is TGTGCCAGCAGCTTACCATGGGGCACTGAAGCTTTCTTT. Translating gives CASSLPWGTEAFF.

This clonotype was counted at least ten times. This chain links TRBV5-4 with TRBJ2-5; TRBD1 aligns across 8 bases. The CDR3 has 14 amino acids. Germline CDR1 is SGHNT and CDR2 is YYREEE (reference sequence). The J segment lost 3 bases and the V segment lost 1 base, leaving 2 bases of the junction unmatched. The CDR3 spells CASSLSGGKETQYF. In nucleotides, the CDR3 is TGTGCCAGCAGCTTGTCAGGGGGCAAAGAGACCCAGTACTTC.

The chain is built from TRBV20-1 and TRBJ1-1; D may be TRBD1 (6 bases). The CDR3 length is 12 residues. Trimming took 6 bases from V and 3 from J, leaving 11 bases between them. Germline V gene data show CDR1 as DFQATT and CDR2 as SNEGSKA (reference sequence). The CDR3 region is CSAAAGDTEAFF. CDR3 DNA: TGCAGTGCAGCAGCAGGGGACACTGAAGCTTTCTTT.

V usage is TRBV29-1 and J usage is TRBJ2-5; a weak D match, TRBD2 (6 bases). Germline V gene data show CDR1 as SQVTM and CDR2 as ANQGSEA. The V gene lost 7 bases and the J gene lost 5 bases, with 20 bases spanning the gap. The CDR3 is 14 amino acids. The CDR3 protein is CSGTEGTHGETQYF. CDR3 DNA: TGCAGCGGGACTGAAGGGACTCACGGGGAGACCCAGTACTTC.

This clonotype was counted only a few times. V is TRBV5-1 and J is TRBJ2-5; maybe TRBD1 (6 bases). With 6 bases removed from V and 4 bases from J, the gap between germline ends came to 16 bases. From germline, CDR1 is SGHRS and CDR2 YFSETQ. The CDR3 loop spans 14 amino acids. Here the CDR3 reads CASTETGASETQYF. The CDR3 nucleotides read TGCGCCAGCACCGAGACAGGCGCCTCAGAGACCCAGTACTTC.

At least ten counts were recorded for this clonotype. The CDR3 sequence is CASSLDRGKTQYF. In DNA, the CDR3 is TGCGCCAGCAGCCTCGACAGGGGGAAGACCCAGTACTTC. The chain employs TRBV4-3 and TRBJ2-5; 9 positions agree with TRBD1. Trimming removed 4 bases from V and 6 bases from J; junction bases left unmatched: 3. The CDR3 extends over 13 amino acids. Germline values: CDR1 LGHNA, CDR2 YSLEER.

This chain connects TRBV5-1 to TRBJ1-1; 11 bases map to TRBD1. The germline gives CDR1 SGHRS, CDR2 YFSETQ. CDR3 size: 16 residues. V lost 2 bases to trimming and J lost 8 bases; unmatched junction nucleotides: 11. The CDR3 region is CASSFRTGGGGAEAFF. The CDR3 coding sequence is TGCGCCAGCAGCTTTCGGACAGGGGGCGGTGGAGCGGAAGCTTTCTTT. The entire variable domain, with the rest obtained from reference TRBV5-1 and TRBJ1-1, is as follows: KAGVTQTPRYLIKTRGQQVTLSCSPISGHRSVSWYQQTPGQGLQFLFEYFSETQRNKGNFPGRFSGRQFSNSRSEMNVSTLELGDSALYLCASSFRTGGGGAEAFFGQGTRLTVV.

The V call is TRBV29-1, the J call TRBJ1-2, with D maybe TRBD1 (5 bases). CDR3 length: 11 amino acids. The germline V gene has CDR1 SQVTM and CDR2 ANQGSEA. V shed 6 bases and J shed 4 bases, with 9 bases lying between them. The CDR3 here is CSVDSSYGYTF. DNA of the CDR3: TGCAGCGTCGACAGTTCCTATGGCTACACCTTC.

This clonotype has a handful of counts. The chain employs TRBV10-3 and TRBJ2-3; D remains ambiguous. The germline V gene encodes CDR1 ENHRY and CDR2 SYGVKD. The CDR3 contains 11 residues. Trimming left V 8 bases short and J 6 bases short, with 9 bases between. DNA of the CDR3: TGTGCCATCGGTGTTGCGGATACGCAGTATTTT. Translating it yields CAIGVADTQYF.

In its sample, this clonotype was seen a few times. The chain employs TRBV9 and TRBJ2-3; TRBD2 matches at 7 bases. The length of the CDR3 is 15 residues. V shed 1 base, J shed 3 bases, and the junction held 5 bases outside the gene matches. The V gene's germline CDR1 is SGDLS and CDR2 YYNGEE. The CDR3 sequence is CASSVLTGGTDTQYF. The CDR3 DNA follows: TGTGCCAGCAGCGTACTGACCGGGGGGACAGATACGCAGTATTTT. Complete variable domain (other parts from reference TRBV9 and TRBJ2-3): DSGVTQTPKHLITATGQRVTLRCSPRSGDLSVYWYQQSLDQGLQFLIQYYNGEERAKGNILERFSAQQFPDLHSELNLSSLELGDSALYFCASSVLTGGTDTQYFGPGTRLTVL.

This clonotype has a count of ten or more. The J gene is TRBJ2-3, the V gene TRBV5-1, with a tentative D call TRBD1 (5 bases). The germline V gene encodes CDR1 SGHRS and CDR2 YFSETQ. This CDR3 has 14 amino acids. V lost 0 bases to trimming and J lost 4 bases, with 9 bases between them. CDR3: CASSLGQLSDTQYF. CDR3 DNA: TGCGCCAGCAGCTTGGGACAGTTATCAGATACGCAGTATTTT.

This clonotype was picked up a small number of times. The chain carries TRBV20-1 and TRBJ2-2, with a possible D match to TRBD2 (6 bases). This CDR3 is 14 amino acids long. The V end was cut by 6 bases, the J end by 2 bases, with 13 bases between. From germline, CDR1 is DFQATT and CDR2 SNEGSKA (reference sequence). As DNA, the CDR3 is TGCAGTGCCCACTGGGACTCCAACACCGGGGAGCTGTTTTTT. Amino acid sequence: CSAHWDSNTGELFF.

This clonotype was recorded a few times. The rearrangement joins TRBV9 to TRBJ1-2; D gene ambiguous. Germline V gene data show CDR1 as SGDLS and CDR2 as YYNGEE. The CDR3 length is 16 residues. Between the trimmed V and J ends, which lost 0 bases and 0 bases, there was a span of 12 bases. CDR3 residues: CASSVGSRSPNYGYTF. For the CDR3, the DNA is TGTGCCAGCAGCGTAGGGAGTAGGTCCCCTAACTATGGCTACACCTTC.

The chain combines TRBV12-3 or TRBV12-4 with TRBJ2-5, with D hard to call. Trimming left V 4 bases short and J 7 bases short, with 13 bases between. The CDR3 is made up of 13 amino acids. The CDR3: CASSSAGYGTQYF. CDR3 in DNA: TGTGCCAGCAGTTCTGCCGGGTATGGGACCCAGTACTTC.

J is TRBJ2-3 and V is TRBV7-2; 7 bases line up with TRBD2. Germline trimming cut 1 base from V and 2 bases from J; bases unmatched to any gene: 6. Germline CDR1 and CDR2: SGHTA and FQGNSA. The CDR3 is made up of 16 amino acids. CDR3 in amino acids: CASSLGGGPNTDTQYF. In nucleotides, the CDR3 is TGTGCCAGCAGCTTAGGGGGGGGACCAAACACAGATACGCAGTATTTT.

The chain carries TRBV2 and TRBJ2-3; the D is unclear. V gave up 3 bases and J gave up 1 base, with 14 bases separating them. This CDR3 comprises 16 residues. Germline CDR1 reads SNHLY; CDR2 reads FYNNEI. The CDR3 coding sequence is TGTGCCAGCAGTGATAGAGCGCGGTTTGGCACAGATACGCAGTATTTT. Translating it yields CASSDRARFGTDTQYF. Combining the CDR3 with reference TRBV2 and TRBJ2-3 gives the whole variable domain EPEVTQTPSHQVTQMGQEVILRCVPISNHLYFYWYRQILGQKVEFLVSFYNNEISEKSEIFDDQFSVERPDGSNFTLKIRSTKLEDSAMYFCASSDRARFGTDTQYFGPGTRLTVL.

This clonotype was picked up many times. The rearrangement uses TRBV7-2 and TRBJ2-3; perhaps TRBD1 as D (6 bases). Germline V lookup: CDR1 SGHTA, CDR2 FQGNSA. Deletions cut 2 bases from V and 1 base from J, with 13 bases between. This CDR3 region has 16 residues. The CDR3 loop is CASSLLRTVGTDTQYF. The CDR3 DNA is TGTGCCAGCAGCTTACTTCGGACAGTTGGCACAGATACGCAGTATTTT.

This clonotype was seen a few times. The genes are TRBV7-9 and TRBJ2-5; D is unresolved. V lost 1 base and J lost 5, with 11 bases in between. Germline V gives CDR1 SEHNR, CDR2 FQNEAQ (reference sequence). The CDR3 spans 14 residues. The DNA for the CDR3 is TGTGCCAGCAGCTTAGTAGGCGCGGCGGAGACCCAGTACTTC. This gives the protein CASSLVGAAETQYF.